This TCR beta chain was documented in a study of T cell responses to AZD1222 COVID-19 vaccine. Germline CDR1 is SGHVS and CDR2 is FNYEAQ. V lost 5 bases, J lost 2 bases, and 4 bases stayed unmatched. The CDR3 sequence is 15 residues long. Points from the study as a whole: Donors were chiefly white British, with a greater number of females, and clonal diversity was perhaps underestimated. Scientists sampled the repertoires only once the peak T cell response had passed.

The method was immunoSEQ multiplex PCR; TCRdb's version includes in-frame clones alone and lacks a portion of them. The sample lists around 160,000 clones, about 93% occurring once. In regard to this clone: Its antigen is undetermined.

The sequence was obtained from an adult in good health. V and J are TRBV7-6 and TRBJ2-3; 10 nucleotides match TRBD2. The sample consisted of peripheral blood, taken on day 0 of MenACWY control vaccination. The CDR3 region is CASSPGTSVTDTQYF. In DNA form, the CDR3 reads TGTGCCAGCAGCCCCGGGACTAGCGTCACAGATACGCAGTATTTT.